A selection of T cell receptor beta chains follows, all from one sample in a study of T cell responses to AZD1222 COVID-19 vaccine. The method was immunoSEQ multiplex PCR; TCRdb's version includes in-frame clones alone and lacks a portion of them. The sample has around 140,000 clones; about 82% are singletons. Specimen: peripheral blood, collected 28 days after the second AZD1222 dose. Source of these receptors: an adult who received the AZD1222 COVID-19 vaccine. Each CDR3 is given with its conserved first and last residue. The order of the fields is V gene, D gene, clone size, J gene, CDR3 DNA, CDR3 protein. D genes are given only for firm matches. Size is omitted from some rows. Given values are once, few, many or a class for expanded clones.

v_gene: TRBV19
d_gene: TRBD1
abundance: NA
j_gene: TRBJ1-2
CDR3nt: TGTGCCAGTACTCCGGACAGGCCTACTCAGAACTATGGCTACACCTTC
CDR3aa: CASTPDRPTQNYGYTF

v_gene: TRBV20-1
d_gene: NA
abundance: NA
j_gene: TRBJ2-1
CDR3nt: TGCAGTGCTCTTCTAATCAATGAGCAGTTCTTC
CDR3aa: CSALLINEQFF

v_gene: TRBV18
d_gene: NA
abundance: NA
j_gene: TRBJ1-2
CDR3nt: TGTGCCAGCTCACTTCTTTCCGAGGCGAAAGCGGGGGGCTACACCTTC
CDR3aa: CASSLLSEAKAGGYTF

v_gene: TRBV27
d_gene: TRBD1
abundance: NA
j_gene: TRBJ1-5
CDR3nt: TGTGCCACGAATCCAAGGACAGGGGATAATCAGCCCCAGCATTTT
CDR3aa: CATNPRTGDNQPQHF

v_gene: TRBV3-1/TRBV3-2
d_gene: NA
abundance: once
j_gene: TRBJ1-6
CDR3nt: TGTGCCAGCAGCCAACAGGGGATCGGCTCACCCCTCCACTTT
CDR3aa: CASSQQGIGSPLHF

v_gene: TRBV11-3
d_gene: NA
abundance: NA
j_gene: TRBJ1-1
CDR3nt: TGTGCCAGCAGCTTAGGGGGGGACAACACTGAAGCTTTCTTT
CDR3aa: CASSLGGDNTEAFF

v_gene: TRBV6-5
d_gene: TRBD1
abundance: NA
j_gene: TRBJ1-1
CDR3nt: TGTGCCAGCAGCCGCGACAGGGAGGGGACTGAAGCTTTCTTT
CDR3aa: CASSRDREGTEAFF

v_gene: TRBV7-9
d_gene: TRBD2
abundance: NA
j_gene: TRBJ2-5
CDR3nt: TGTGCCAGCACCTCTAGCGGGGGGGATCAAGAGACCCAGTACTTC
CDR3aa: CASTSSGGDQETQYF

v_gene: TRBV15
d_gene: NA
abundance: NA
j_gene: TRBJ2-7
CDR3nt: TGTGCCACCAGCACCAGGACAGTTCGCGAGCAGTACTTC
CDR3aa: CATSTRTVREQYF

v_gene: TRBV5-1
d_gene: TRBD2
abundance: NA
j_gene: TRBJ2-7
CDR3nt: TGCGCCAGCAGGAGTCCGGGACTAGATGCTCTAGGCGAGCAGTACTTC
CDR3aa: CASRSPGLDALGEQYF

v_gene: TRBV11-2
d_gene: TRBD1
abundance: NA
j_gene: TRBJ1-4
CDR3nt: TGTGCCAGCAGCTTCGTGGGACAGGGAAGGACTAATGAAAAACTGTTTTTT
CDR3aa: CASSFVGQGRTNEKLFF

v_gene: TRBV6-1
d_gene: NA
abundance: NA
j_gene: TRBJ2-2
CDR3nt: TGTGCCAGCAGTGAAGCGCTTGTCCCCGGGGAGCTGTTTTTT
CDR3aa: CASSEALVPGELFF

v_gene: TRBV5-1
d_gene: TRBD2
abundance: NA
j_gene: TRBJ2-5
CDR3nt: TGCGCCAGCAGCTGGGGGGGACTAGCGGGAGCAGGGGAGACCCAGTACTTC
CDR3aa: CASSWGGLAGAGETQYF

v_gene: TRBV5-4
d_gene: TRBD1
abundance: NA
j_gene: TRBJ1-1
CDR3nt: TGTGCCAGCAGCTTGACAGGGGGCCTTGAAGCTTTCTTT
CDR3aa: CASSLTGGLEAFF

v_gene: TRBV20-1
d_gene: NA
abundance: NA
j_gene: TRBJ2-7
CDR3nt: TGCAGTGTGGAGAGCTCCTACGAGCAGTACTTC
CDR3aa: CSVESSYEQYF

v_gene: TRBV2
d_gene: NA
abundance: NA
j_gene: TRBJ1-5
CDR3nt: TGTGCCAGCAGTGAAGAGGGGGAAGGCAATCAGCCCCAGCATTTT
CDR3aa: CASSEEGEGNQPQHF

v_gene: TRBV3-1/TRBV3-2
d_gene: TRBD2
abundance: NA
j_gene: TRBJ2-5
CDR3nt: TGTGCCAGCAGCCAAGGAGCGGGGTTATCAGAGACCCAGTACTTC
CDR3aa: CASSQGAGLSETQYF

v_gene: TRBV2
d_gene: NA
abundance: NA
j_gene: TRBJ2-5
CDR3nt: TGTGCCAGCACCAGACGGGCTAGGGGAGGAGAGGAGACCCAGTACTTC
CDR3aa: CASTRRARGGEETQYF

v_gene: TRBV10-1
d_gene: TRBD2
abundance: NA
j_gene: TRBJ2-3
CDR3nt: TGCGCCAGCAGTGAGGGGGGACTAGCGGGGGGACGTACAGATACGCAGTATTTT
CDR3aa: CASSEGGLAGGRTDTQYF

v_gene: TRBV7-9
d_gene: NA
abundance: NA
j_gene: TRBJ1-4
CDR3nt: TGTGCCAGCAGCTTAGCCCGAGGGGATGAAAAACTGTTTTTT
CDR3aa: CASSLARGDEKLFF

v_gene: TRBV2
d_gene: TRBD1
abundance: NA
j_gene: TRBJ1-1
CDR3nt: TGTGCCAGCAGTCGAGGACAGGGAGAGACTGAAGCTTTCTTT
CDR3aa: CASSRGQGETEAFF

v_gene: TRBV2
d_gene: NA
abundance: NA
j_gene: TRBJ1-1
CDR3nt: TGTGCCAGCACCAAGGAGAACACTGAAGCTTTCTTT
CDR3aa: CASTKENTEAFF